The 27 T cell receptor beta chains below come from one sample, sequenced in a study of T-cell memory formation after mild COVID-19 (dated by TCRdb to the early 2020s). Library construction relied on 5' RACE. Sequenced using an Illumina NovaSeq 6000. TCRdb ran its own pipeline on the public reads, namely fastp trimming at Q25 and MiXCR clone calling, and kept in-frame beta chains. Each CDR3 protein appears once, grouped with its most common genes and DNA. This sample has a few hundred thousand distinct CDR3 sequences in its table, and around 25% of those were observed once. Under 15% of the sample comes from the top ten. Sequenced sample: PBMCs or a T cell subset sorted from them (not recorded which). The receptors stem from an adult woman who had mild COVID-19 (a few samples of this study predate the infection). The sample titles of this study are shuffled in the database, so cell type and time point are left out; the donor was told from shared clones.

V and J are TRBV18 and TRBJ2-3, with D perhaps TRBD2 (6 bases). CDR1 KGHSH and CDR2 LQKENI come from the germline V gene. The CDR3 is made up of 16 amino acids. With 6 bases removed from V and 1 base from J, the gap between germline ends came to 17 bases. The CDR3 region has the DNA TGTGCCAGCTCGCTTTCTGCGGGACTGGGCACAGATACGCAGTATTTT. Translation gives CASSLSAGLGTDTQYF.

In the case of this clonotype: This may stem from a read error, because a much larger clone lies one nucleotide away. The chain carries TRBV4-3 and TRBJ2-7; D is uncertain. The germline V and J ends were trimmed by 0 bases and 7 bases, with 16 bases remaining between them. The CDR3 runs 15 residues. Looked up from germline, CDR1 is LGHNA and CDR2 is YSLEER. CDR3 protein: CASSQEYRALLEQYF. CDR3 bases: TGCGCCAGCAGCCAAGAATACAGAGCCCTGTTAGAGCAGTACTTC.

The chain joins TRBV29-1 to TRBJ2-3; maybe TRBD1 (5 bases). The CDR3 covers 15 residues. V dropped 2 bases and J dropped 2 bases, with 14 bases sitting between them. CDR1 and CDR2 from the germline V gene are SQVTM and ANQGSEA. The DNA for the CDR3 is TGCAGCGTTGAAAGGGGTGACTTTTCCACAGATACGCAGTATTTT. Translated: CSVERGDFSTDTQYF.

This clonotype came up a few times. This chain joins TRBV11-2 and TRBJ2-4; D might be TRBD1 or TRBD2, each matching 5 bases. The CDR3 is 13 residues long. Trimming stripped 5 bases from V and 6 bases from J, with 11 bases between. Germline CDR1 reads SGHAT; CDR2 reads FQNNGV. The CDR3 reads CASSRVGANIQYF. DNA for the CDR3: TGTGCCAGCAGCCGGGTCGGGGCAAACATTCAGTACTTC.

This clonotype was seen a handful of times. The CDR3 here is CASSQGAGDRVTETQYF. For the CDR3, the DNA is TGTGCCAGCAGCCAAGGGGCCGGGGACAGGGTGACAGAGACCCAGTACTTC. The J gene is TRBJ2-5, the V gene TRBV3-1; 9 bases agree with TRBD1. Germline V gene data show CDR1 as LGHDT and CDR2 as YNNKEL (reference sequence). V dropped 1 base and J dropped 4; count of bases not matched to a gene: 10. The CDR3 contains 17 residues.

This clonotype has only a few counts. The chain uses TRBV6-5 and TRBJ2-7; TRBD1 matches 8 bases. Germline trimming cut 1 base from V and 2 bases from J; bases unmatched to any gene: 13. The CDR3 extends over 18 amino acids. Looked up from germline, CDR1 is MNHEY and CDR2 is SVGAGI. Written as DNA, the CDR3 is TGTGCCAGCAGTTACTTACATTTTGGGACAGGCATCCCCTACGAGCAGTACTTC. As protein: CASSYLHFGTGIPYEQYF.

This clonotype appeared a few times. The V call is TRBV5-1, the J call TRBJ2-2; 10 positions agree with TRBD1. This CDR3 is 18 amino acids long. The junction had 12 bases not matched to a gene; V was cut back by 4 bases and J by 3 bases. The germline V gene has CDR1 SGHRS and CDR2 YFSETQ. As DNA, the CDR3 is TGCGCCAGCAGCGTCCGGGACAGGGGAGGATGGGACACCGGGGAGCTGTTTTTT. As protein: CASSVRDRGGWDTGELFF.

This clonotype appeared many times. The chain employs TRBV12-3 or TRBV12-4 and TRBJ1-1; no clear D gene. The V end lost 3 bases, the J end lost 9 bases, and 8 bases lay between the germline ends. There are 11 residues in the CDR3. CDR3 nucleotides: TGTGCCAGCAGTTTGGCACAGAAAGCTTTCTTT. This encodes CASSLAQKAFF.

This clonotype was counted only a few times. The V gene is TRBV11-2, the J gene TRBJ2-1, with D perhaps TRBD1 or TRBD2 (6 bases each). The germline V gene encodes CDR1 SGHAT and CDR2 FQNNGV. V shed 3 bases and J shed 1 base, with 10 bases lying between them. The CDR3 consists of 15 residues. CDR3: CASSFAGQSYNEQFF. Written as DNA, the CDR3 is TGTGCCAGCAGCTTCGCGGGACAATCCTACAATGAGCAGTTCTTC.

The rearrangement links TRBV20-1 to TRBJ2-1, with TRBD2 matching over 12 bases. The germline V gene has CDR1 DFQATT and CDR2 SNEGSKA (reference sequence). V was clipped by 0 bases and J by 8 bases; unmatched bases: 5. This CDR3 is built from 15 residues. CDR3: CSARDLAGGPHEQFF. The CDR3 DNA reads TGCAGTGCTAGAGACCTAGCGGGAGGGCCTCATGAGCAGTTCTTC.

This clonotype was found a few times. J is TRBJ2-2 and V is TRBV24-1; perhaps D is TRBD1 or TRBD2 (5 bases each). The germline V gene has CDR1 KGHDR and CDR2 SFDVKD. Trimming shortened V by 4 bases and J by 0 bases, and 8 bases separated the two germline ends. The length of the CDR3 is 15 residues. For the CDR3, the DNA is TGTGCCACCAGTGACCCGGGACCGAACACCGGGGAGCTGTTTTTT. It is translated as CATSDPGPNTGELFF.

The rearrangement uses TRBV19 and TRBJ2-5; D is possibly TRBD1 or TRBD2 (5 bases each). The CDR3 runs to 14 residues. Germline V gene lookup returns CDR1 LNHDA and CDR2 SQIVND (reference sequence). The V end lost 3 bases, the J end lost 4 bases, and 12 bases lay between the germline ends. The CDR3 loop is CASSIRDLGETQYF. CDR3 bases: TGTGCCAGTAGTATCCGGGACCTAGGAGAGACCCAGTACTTC.

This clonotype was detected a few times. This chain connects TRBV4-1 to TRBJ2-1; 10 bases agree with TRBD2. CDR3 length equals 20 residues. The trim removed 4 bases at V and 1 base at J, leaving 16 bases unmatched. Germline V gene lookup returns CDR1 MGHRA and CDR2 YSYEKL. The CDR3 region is CASSPQGGLASGSSYNEQFF. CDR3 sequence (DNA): TGCGCCAGCAGCCCCCAGGGGGGACTAGCGTCGGGAAGTTCCTACAATGAGCAGTTCTTC.

DNA of the CDR3: TGCGCCAGCAGCTTGTCGGGGACAGGGATCTATGGCTACACCTTC. Translation: CASSLSGTGIYGYTF. V and J are TRBV5-1 and TRBJ1-2, with 9 bases matching TRBD1. Per the germline V gene, CDR1 is SGHRS and CDR2 is YFSETQ. CDR3 length: 15 residues. With 1 base clipped from V and 4 bases from J, the junction kept 5 bases outside the gene matches.

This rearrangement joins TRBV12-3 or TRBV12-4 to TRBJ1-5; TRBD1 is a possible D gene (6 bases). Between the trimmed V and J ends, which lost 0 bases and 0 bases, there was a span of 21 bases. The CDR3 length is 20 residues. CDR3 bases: TGTGCCAGCAGTTTAGCGCCTAGGGGGGGGCTTCTTTATAGCAATCAGCCCCAGCATTTT. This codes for CASSLAPRGGLLYSNQPQHF.

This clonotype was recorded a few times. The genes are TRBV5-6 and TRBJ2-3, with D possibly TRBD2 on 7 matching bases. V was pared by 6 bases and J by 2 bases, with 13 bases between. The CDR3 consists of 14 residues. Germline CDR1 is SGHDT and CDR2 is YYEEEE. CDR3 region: CASIQGGATDTQYF. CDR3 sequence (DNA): TGTGCCAGCATCCAAGGGGGGGCCACAGATACGCAGTATTTT.

The CDR3 loop reads CASSLLENYGYTF. The CDR3 bases are TGTGCCAGCAGCTTATTAGAGAACTATGGCTACACCTTC. The genes are TRBV7-8 and TRBJ1-2, with D unresolved. Trimming pared 2 bases from V and 2 bases from J, leaving 6 bases between. The CDR3 sequence is 13 residues long. Germline V CDR1 and CDR2: SGHVS, FQNEAQ.

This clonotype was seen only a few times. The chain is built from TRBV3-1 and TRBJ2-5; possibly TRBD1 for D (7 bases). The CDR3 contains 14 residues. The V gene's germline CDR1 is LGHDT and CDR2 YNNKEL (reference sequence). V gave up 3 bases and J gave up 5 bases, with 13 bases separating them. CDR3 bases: TGTGCCAGCAGCCACGCGGGACAGTCGGAGACCCAGTACTTC. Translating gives CASSHAGQSETQYF.

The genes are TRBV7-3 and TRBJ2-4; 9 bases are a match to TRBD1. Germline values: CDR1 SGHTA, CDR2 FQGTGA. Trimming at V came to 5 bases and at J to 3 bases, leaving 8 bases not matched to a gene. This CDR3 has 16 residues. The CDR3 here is CASSATGGGGKNIQYF. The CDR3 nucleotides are TGTGCCAGCAGCGCGACAGGGGGAGGGGGCAAAAACATTCAGTACTTC.

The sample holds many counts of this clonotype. CDR3 coding DNA: TGCAGTCAACAGGGGGCCTCGTACAATGAGCAGTTCTTC. Translating it yields CSQQGASYNEQFF. The chain recombines TRBV20-1 with TRBJ2-1, with 9 bases fitting TRBD1. V lost 8 bases, J lost 4 bases, and 6 bases stayed unmatched. The CDR3 extends over 13 amino acids. Germline CDR1 reads DFQATT; CDR2 reads SNEGSKA (reference sequence).

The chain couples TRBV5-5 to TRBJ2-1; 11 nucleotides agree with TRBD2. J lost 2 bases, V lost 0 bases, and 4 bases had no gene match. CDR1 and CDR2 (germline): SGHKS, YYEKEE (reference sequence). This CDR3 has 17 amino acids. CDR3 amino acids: CASSLGVSGRAYNEQFF. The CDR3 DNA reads TGTGCCAGCAGCTTGGGCGTTAGCGGGAGGGCCTACAATGAGCAGTTCTTC.

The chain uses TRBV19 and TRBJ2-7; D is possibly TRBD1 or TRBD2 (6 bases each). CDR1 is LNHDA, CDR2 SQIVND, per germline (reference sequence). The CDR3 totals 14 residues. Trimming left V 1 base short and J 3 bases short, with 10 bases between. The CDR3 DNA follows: TGTGCCAGTAGTATAGGAGGGGGGATCTACGAGCAGTACTTC. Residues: CASSIGGGIYEQYF.

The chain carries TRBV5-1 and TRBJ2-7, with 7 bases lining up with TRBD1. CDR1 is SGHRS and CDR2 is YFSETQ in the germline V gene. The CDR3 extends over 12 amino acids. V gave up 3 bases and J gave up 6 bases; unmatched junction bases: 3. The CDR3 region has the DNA TGCGCCAGCAGCTCGGGACAGTTCGAGCAGTACTTC. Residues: CASSSGQFEQYF. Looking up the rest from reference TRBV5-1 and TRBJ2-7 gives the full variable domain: KAGVTQTPRYLIKTRGQQVTLSCSPISGHRSVSWYQQTPGQGLQFLFEYFSETQRNKGNFPGRFSGRQFSNSRSEMNVSTLELGDSALYLCASSSGQFEQYFGPGTRLTVT.

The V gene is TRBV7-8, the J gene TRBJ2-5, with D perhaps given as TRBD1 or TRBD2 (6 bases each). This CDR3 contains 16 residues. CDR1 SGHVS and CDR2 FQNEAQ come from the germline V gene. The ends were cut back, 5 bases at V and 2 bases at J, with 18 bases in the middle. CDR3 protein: CASSRNNGGSQETQYF. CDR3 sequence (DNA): TGTGCCAGCAGCCGGAATAACGGGGGCTCTCAAGAGACCCAGTACTTC. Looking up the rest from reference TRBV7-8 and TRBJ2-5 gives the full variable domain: GAGVSQSPRYKVAKRGQDVALRCDPISGHVSLFWYQQALGQGPEFLTYFQNEAQLDKSGLPSDRFFAERPEGSVSTLKIQRTQQEDSAVYLCASSRNNGGSQETQYFGPGTRLLVL.

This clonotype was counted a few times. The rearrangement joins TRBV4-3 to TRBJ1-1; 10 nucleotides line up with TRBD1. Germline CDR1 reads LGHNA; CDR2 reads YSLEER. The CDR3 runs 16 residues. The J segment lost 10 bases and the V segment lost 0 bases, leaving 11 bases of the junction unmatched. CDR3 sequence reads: CASSQDRRQGAYRAFF. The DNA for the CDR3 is TGCGCCAGCAGCCAAGATAGGCGACAGGGGGCTTATAGAGCTTTCTTT.

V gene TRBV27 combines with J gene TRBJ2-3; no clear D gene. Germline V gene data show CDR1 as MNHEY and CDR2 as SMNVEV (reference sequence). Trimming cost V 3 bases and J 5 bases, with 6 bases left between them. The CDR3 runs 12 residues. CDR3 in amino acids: CASSLPGDTQYF. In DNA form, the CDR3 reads TGTGCCAGCAGTTTGCCAGGAGATACGCAGTATTTT.

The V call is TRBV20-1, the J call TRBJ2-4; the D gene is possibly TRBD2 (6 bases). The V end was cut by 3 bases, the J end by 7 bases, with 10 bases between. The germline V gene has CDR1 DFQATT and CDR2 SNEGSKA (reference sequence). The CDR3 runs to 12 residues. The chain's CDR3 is CSASGLANIQYF. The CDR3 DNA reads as TGCAGTGCTAGCGGTCTAGCGAACATTCAGTACTTC.